The clone carrying this T cell receptor beta chain was detected once. The CDR3 sequence is 16 residues long. The V and J ends lost 3 bases and 2 bases respectively, with 16 bases between them. The germline V gene has CDR1 LNHNV and CDR2 YYDKDF (reference sequence). The sample originates from a study of blood T cell repertoires in COVID-19. Profiled with immunoSEQ multiplex PCR; TCRdb holds only in-frame clones, not every one. The sample carries some 62,000 clones, 70% to 85% recorded once. The sequence came from a woman aged 80 or over with active or convalescent COVID-19. The J gene is TRBJ1-2, the V gene TRBV15; possible D gene TRBD1, 6 bases. Sequences were obtained from peripheral blood. CDR3 bases: TGTGCCACCAGCAGGCATCCCGGGACAAACAACTATGGCTACACCTTC. It codes for CATSRHPGTNNYGYTF. Full variable domain (rest looked up from reference TRBV15 and TRBJ1-2): DAMVIQNPRYQVTQFGKPVTLSCSQTLNHNVMYWYQQKSSQAPKLLFHYYDKDFNNEADTPDNFQSRRPNTSFCFLDIRSPGLGDTAMYLCATSRHPGTNNYGYTFGSGTRLTVV.